The 6 T cell receptor beta chains below come from one sample, sequenced in a study of HIV-infected patients and healthy controls. Reverse transcription used about 500 ng RNA and constant-region primers for alpha and beta. Each of the alpha and beta chains got its own library through chain-specific third strand synthesis with indices. TCRdb re-derived calls from the 5' RACE reads in MiXCR, one entry per CDR3 protein. This sample has 19,000 or so distinct CDR3 sequences; about 8.5% occur once, and the top ten carry around 21%. Roughly three months, about 14 weeks, into antiretroviral therapy, follow-up blood was collected. All unsorted peripheral T cells were captured because whole blood was used without fractionation. Sequenced here: blood, sampled during antiretroviral therapy. These receptors were obtained from an adult with HIV infection.

The sample holds many counts of this clonotype. This chain joins TRBV6-1 and TRBJ2-3; no clear D. The CDR3 covers 12 residues. V was shortened by 2 bases and J by 3 bases, with 3 bases between the two germline ends. Germline-derived CDR1 and CDR2 are MNHNS and SASEGT. As DNA, the CDR3 is TGTGCCAGCAGTGAATTTACAGATACGCAGTATTTT. Protein: CASSEFTDTQYF.

The V gene is TRBV12-3 or TRBV12-4, the J gene TRBJ2-1; TRBD2 matches 11 bases. With 4 bases clipped from V and 5 bases from J, the junction kept 1 base outside the gene matches. This CDR3 comprises 14 residues. Here the CDR3 reads CASSSGLADNEQFF. The CDR3 DNA sequence: TGTGCCAGCAGTTCGGGACTAGCGGACAATGAGCAGTTCTTC.

There are many counts of this clonotype. The chain employs TRBV10-3 and TRBJ1-1; D is unclear. CDR3 length equals 14 residues. V gave up 9 bases and J gave up 1 base, with 15 bases separating them. Germline loops: CDR1 ENHRY, CDR2 SYGVKD. The CDR3: CAISSGLGNTEAFF. CDR3 bases: TGTGCCATTTCTTCGGGCCTAGGGAACACTGAAGCTTTCTTT.

This clonotype was seen ten or more times. The chain employs TRBV7-3 and TRBJ2-3; a weak D match, TRBD1 (6 bases). The CDR3 is made up of 13 amino acids. V lost 4 bases to trimming and J lost 12 bases, with 17 bases between them. Germline V gene sequence: CDR1 SGHTA, CDR2 FQGTGA. CDR3: CASSSYRAKVQYF. In DNA, the CDR3 is TGTGCCAGCAGCTCCTACAGGGCCAAGGTCCAGTATTTT.

This clonotype was seen at least ten times. The chain is built from TRBV11-2 and TRBJ2-7, with 13 bases aligning to TRBD2. This CDR3 contains 14 residues. The germline gives CDR1 SGHAT, CDR2 FQNNGV. With V trimmed by 5 bases and J by 5 bases, 3 bases remained unmatched. CDR3 bases: TGTGCCAGCAGCCAGGGACTAGCGGGACACGAGCAGTACTTC. Translation gives CASSQGLAGHEQYF.

This clonotype was counted many times. The chain links TRBV28 to TRBJ1-4; 7 bases are a match to TRBD1. V was pared by 4 bases and J by 5 bases, with 7 bases of the junction left unmatched. The CDR3 contains 15 residues. Germline values: CDR1 MDHEN, CDR2 SYDVKM. The CDR3 nucleotides read TGTGCCAGCAGTTCTCTGGGGACAGTCAATGAAAAACTGTTTTTT. Translated, it gives CASSSLGTVNEKLFF.